These T cell receptor beta chains were read from a single sample in a study of cytotoxic CD8 clonotypes in ibrutinib-treated CLL. The assay was immunoSEQ multiplex PCR, and TCRdb's table has in-frame clones only and misses some. This sample yields tens of thousands of clones, of which 69% are seen a single time; around 54% belongs to the top ten. The material sequenced was PBMCs, taken at disease progression, from a patient treated with ibrutinib. The receptor source for this set is a human donor with chronic lymphocytic leukemia. The CDR3 runs from the conserved cysteine through the conserved F or W. Each record gives: J gene, V gene, D gene, clone size, CDR3 DNA, CDR3 protein. D genes are given only for firm matches. Rows may omit the clone size; those that give it use once, few, many or a size class.

j_gene: TRBJ2-1
v_gene: TRBV9
d_gene: NA
abundance: NA
CDR3nt: TGTGCCAGCAGCGTATTGGGGGTAGGGAATGAGCAGTTCTTC
CDR3aa: CASSVLGVGNEQFF

j_gene: TRBJ2-7
v_gene: TRBV19
d_gene: NA
abundance: once
CDR3nt: TGTGCCAGTAGTATTGGCCATCCCCTCGAGCAGTACTTC
CDR3aa: CASSIGHPLEQYF

j_gene: TRBJ2-7
v_gene: TRBV20-1
d_gene: NA
abundance: NA
CDR3nt: TGCAGTGCTACTGGCCCTTCCGAGCAGTACTTC
CDR3aa: CSATGPSEQYF

j_gene: TRBJ1-2
v_gene: TRBV15
d_gene: NA
abundance: NA
CDR3nt: TGTGCCACCAGCAGAGACGGGTCTGGCTACACCTTC
CDR3aa: CATSRDGSGYTF

j_gene: TRBJ1-2
v_gene: TRBV2
d_gene: NA
abundance: NA
CDR3nt: TGTGCCAGCAGTGTCGACCGTGAATATGGCTACACCTTC
CDR3aa: CASSVDREYGYTF

j_gene: TRBJ2-5
v_gene: TRBV19
d_gene: NA
abundance: NA
CDR3nt: TGTGCCAGTAGTATACCAGGGGCAGAGACCCAGTACTTC
CDR3aa: CASSIPGAETQYF

j_gene: TRBJ2-1
v_gene: TRBV11-2
d_gene: NA
abundance: NA
CDR3nt: TGTGCCAGCAGCTCAACGACTCACAATGAGCAGTTCTTC
CDR3aa: CASSSTTHNEQFF

j_gene: TRBJ1-3
v_gene: TRBV16
d_gene: NA
abundance: NA
CDR3nt: TGTGCCAGCAGCCAAGGGGGTCATGGAAACACCATATATTTT
CDR3aa: CASSQGGHGNTIYF

j_gene: TRBJ2-1
v_gene: TRBV9
d_gene: NA
abundance: NA
CDR3nt: TGTGCCAGCAGCTCTTACAGCTTGAGCTCCTACAATGAGCAGTTCTTC
CDR3aa: CASSSYSLSSYNEQFF

j_gene: TRBJ1-1
v_gene: TRBV7-8
d_gene: NA
abundance: NA
CDR3nt: TGTGCCAGCAGCTTATCCTTTGAAGCTTTCTTT
CDR3aa: CASSLSFEAFF

j_gene: TRBJ2-1
v_gene: TRBV30
d_gene: NA
abundance: NA
CDR3nt: TGTGCCTGGAGTGTAGAGGGTGAGCAGTTCTTC
CDR3aa: CAWSVEGEQFF

j_gene: TRBJ2-7
v_gene: TRBV11-2
d_gene: NA
abundance: NA
CDR3nt: TGTGCCAGCAGCTTAGAAAGGGGGAGCTACGAGCAGTACTTC
CDR3aa: CASSLERGSYEQYF

j_gene: TRBJ1-2
v_gene: TRBV5-4
d_gene: NA
abundance: NA
CDR3nt: TGTGCCAGCAGCCGACAATACGGACAGCAGCATGGCTACACCTTC
CDR3aa: CASSRQYGQQHGYTF

j_gene: TRBJ1-1
v_gene: TRBV5-1
d_gene: NA
abundance: NA
CDR3nt: TGCGCCAGCAGCTTGAATTGGGGTAACACTGAAGCTTTCTTT
CDR3aa: CASSLNWGNTEAFF

j_gene: TRBJ1-1
v_gene: TRBV5-1
d_gene: NA
abundance: NA
CDR3nt: TGCGCCAGCAGCTTGGGGGTCGGGAACACTGAAGCTTTCTTT
CDR3aa: CASSLGVGNTEAFF

j_gene: TRBJ2-7
v_gene: TRBV19
d_gene: NA
abundance: NA
CDR3nt: TGTGCCAGTAGTGCCGCGGAGGTGGGGGAGCAGTACTTC
CDR3aa: CASSAAEVGEQYF

j_gene: TRBJ2-2
v_gene: TRBV7-3
d_gene: NA
abundance: few
CDR3nt: TGTGCCAGCAGCCTTTCGAACACCGGGGAGCTGTTTTTT
CDR3aa: CASSLSNTGELFF

j_gene: TRBJ1-1
v_gene: TRBV19
d_gene: TRBD1
abundance: NA
CDR3nt: TGTGCCAGTAGGATGACAGGGGGCTTCACTGAAGCTTTCTTT
CDR3aa: CASRMTGGFTEAFF

j_gene: TRBJ2-7
v_gene: TRBV2
d_gene: NA
abundance: once
CDR3nt: TGTGCCAGCAGTGAATATAACGAGCAGTACTTC
CDR3aa: CASSEYNEQYF

j_gene: TRBJ1-1
v_gene: TRBV5-5
d_gene: NA
abundance: NA
CDR3nt: TGTGCCAGCAGCTTGGCCGGCAGGGCGAACACTGAAGCTTTCTTT
CDR3aa: CASSLAGRANTEAFF

j_gene: TRBJ2-1
v_gene: TRBV7-9
d_gene: NA
abundance: NA
CDR3nt: TGTGCCAGCAGCTTATTGGAAGACTACAATGAGCAGTTCTTC
CDR3aa: CASSLLEDYNEQFF

j_gene: TRBJ1-1
v_gene: TRBV9
d_gene: TRBD1
abundance: NA
CDR3nt: TGTGCCAGCAGCGCCCGACCGGGACAGATGAACACTGAAGCTTTCTTT
CDR3aa: CASSARPGQMNTEAFF

j_gene: TRBJ2-1
v_gene: TRBV7-9
d_gene: NA
abundance: NA
CDR3nt: TGTGCCAGCAGCCCCGCGGGGGCTAATGAGCAGTTCTTC
CDR3aa: CASSPAGANEQFF

j_gene: TRBJ1-1
v_gene: TRBV7-6
d_gene: NA
abundance: NA
CDR3nt: TGTGCCAGCAGCTCCTCCAGGGGCGATGAAGCTTTCTTT
CDR3aa: CASSSSRGDEAFF

j_gene: TRBJ2-5
v_gene: TRBV9
d_gene: TRBD2
abundance: few
CDR3nt: TGTGCCAGCAGCGTTTCGACTAGCGGCCAAGAGACCCAGTACTTC
CDR3aa: CASSVSTSGQETQYF

j_gene: TRBJ2-5
v_gene: TRBV7-9
d_gene: TRBD1
abundance: NA
CDR3nt: TGTGCCAGCAGCTTAATTCCGGGACAGGGGGCTCAAGAGACCCAGTACTTC
CDR3aa: CASSLIPGQGAQETQYF

j_gene: TRBJ2-1
v_gene: TRBV4-1
d_gene: NA
abundance: NA
CDR3nt: TGCGCCAGCAGAGAGGGGTCAAGAGGCTCCTACAATGAGCAGTTCTTC
CDR3aa: CASREGSRGSYNEQFF

j_gene: TRBJ1-1
v_gene: TRBV7-8
d_gene: NA
abundance: NA
CDR3nt: TGTGCCAGCAGCGTGGGGGGGGCCCGTGAAGCTTTCTTT
CDR3aa: CASSVGGAREAFF

j_gene: TRBJ1-4
v_gene: TRBV30
d_gene: NA
abundance: NA
CDR3nt: TGTGCCTGGAGTGGGGGGCGGAATGAAAAACTGTTTTTT
CDR3aa: CAWSGGRNEKLFF

j_gene: TRBJ2-7
v_gene: TRBV5-1
d_gene: TRBD2
abundance: NA
CDR3nt: TGCGCCAGCAGCTTGGCACCGCCCGGGGGGGGCTACGAGCAGTACTTC
CDR3aa: CASSLAPPGGGYEQYF

j_gene: TRBJ1-1
v_gene: TRBV4-2
d_gene: NA
abundance: NA
CDR3nt: TGTGCCAGCAGCCAAGGCACGACAGCTGAAGCTTTCTTT
CDR3aa: CASSQGTTAEAFF

j_gene: TRBJ2-7
v_gene: TRBV18
d_gene: NA
abundance: NA
CDR3nt: TGTGCCAGCTCACCAAGGCAGGGCTACGAGCAGTACTTC
CDR3aa: CASSPRQGYEQYF

j_gene: TRBJ2-7
v_gene: TRBV13
d_gene: TRBD2
abundance: NA
CDR3nt: TGTGCCAGCAGCCCGGGGACTAGCGGGGGGGCCTACGAGCAGTACTTC
CDR3aa: CASSPGTSGGAYEQYF

j_gene: TRBJ2-3
v_gene: TRBV7-2
d_gene: NA
abundance: NA
CDR3nt: TGTGCCAGCAGCTTAGGGCGGATTCGCACAGATACGCAGTATTTT
CDR3aa: CASSLGRIRTDTQYF

j_gene: TRBJ2-7
v_gene: TRBV9
d_gene: NA
abundance: NA
CDR3nt: TGTGCCAGCAGCTGGGGACCAATTGACTACGAGCAGTACTTC
CDR3aa: CASSWGPIDYEQYF

j_gene: TRBJ1-1
v_gene: TRBV6-5
d_gene: NA
abundance: NA
CDR3nt: TGTGCCAGCAGTTGGGCCAGTGGGGCTGAAGCTTTCTTT
CDR3aa: CASSWASGAEAFF

j_gene: TRBJ2-2
v_gene: TRBV7-3
d_gene: NA
abundance: NA
CDR3nt: TGTGCCAGCAGCTTAAATCCGAACACCGGGGAGCTGTTTTTT
CDR3aa: CASSLNPNTGELFF

j_gene: TRBJ1-2
v_gene: TRBV5-4
d_gene: NA
abundance: NA
CDR3nt: TGTGCCAGCAGCTTGGCTTATCCACCCTATGGCTACACCTTC
CDR3aa: CASSLAYPPYGYTF

j_gene: TRBJ2-4
v_gene: TRBV6-5
d_gene: TRBD2
abundance: NA
CDR3nt: TGTGCCAGCAGCCGCGGACTAGAGGGCATTCAGTACTTC
CDR3aa: CASSRGLEGIQYF

j_gene: TRBJ1-2
v_gene: TRBV7-2
d_gene: TRBD1
abundance: NA
CDR3nt: TGTGCCAGCAGCTTAGACGGCAGGGGGAGTGGCTACACCTTC
CDR3aa: CASSLDGRGSGYTF

j_gene: TRBJ2-7
v_gene: TRBV9
d_gene: NA
abundance: NA
CDR3nt: TGTGCCAGCAGCGTAGGTCAGGGAACCTACGAGCAGTACTTC
CDR3aa: CASSVGQGTYEQYF

j_gene: TRBJ2-5
v_gene: TRBV5-5
d_gene: NA
abundance: few
CDR3nt: TGTGCCAGCAGCGCCTGGACTGGGATATCAAGGACCCAGTACTTC
CDR3aa: CASSAWTGISRTQYF

j_gene: TRBJ2-5
v_gene: TRBV9
d_gene: TRBD2
abundance: NA
CDR3nt: TGTGCCAGCAGCGCCGCCTGGCCGGGACTAGCGGGTTTCCAAGAGACCCAGTACTTC
CDR3aa: CASSAAWPGLAGFQETQYF

j_gene: TRBJ1-1
v_gene: TRBV5-1
d_gene: NA
abundance: once
CDR3nt: TGCGCCAGCAGCTTGGAATTTAGTGGAGGCGACACTGAAGCTTTCTTT
CDR3aa: CASSLEFSGGDTEAFF

j_gene: TRBJ1-1
v_gene: TRBV7-2
d_gene: NA
abundance: once
CDR3nt: TGTGCCAGCAGCTTAGAGGGGAACACTGAAGCTTTCTTT
CDR3aa: CASSLEGNTEAFF

j_gene: TRBJ2-7
v_gene: TRBV11-2
d_gene: NA
abundance: few
CDR3nt: TGTGCCAGCAGCTCCCTTCGGGACCTGCGCGGTGGCTCCTACGAGCAGTACTTC
CDR3aa: CASSSLRDLRGGSYEQYF

j_gene: TRBJ1-2
v_gene: TRBV5-1
d_gene: NA
abundance: few
CDR3nt: TGCGCCAGCAGCTTGGGACACTTCTACACCTTC
CDR3aa: CASSLGHFYTF

j_gene: TRBJ1-3
v_gene: TRBV5-1
d_gene: NA
abundance: NA
CDR3nt: TGCGCCAGCAGCTCCTCCGGGACCTCTGGAAACACCATATATTTT
CDR3aa: CASSSSGTSGNTIYF

j_gene: TRBJ2-7
v_gene: TRBV6-5
d_gene: NA
abundance: few
CDR3nt: TGTGCCAGCAGCCAGGAGGGGCAGGGCGTCTACGAGCAGTACTTC
CDR3aa: CASSQEGQGVYEQYF

j_gene: TRBJ1-5
v_gene: TRBV5-6
d_gene: TRBD1
abundance: NA
CDR3nt: TGTGCCAGCAGTTCCGACAGGGCCCCCAATCAGCCCCAGCATTTT
CDR3aa: CASSSDRAPNQPQHF

j_gene: TRBJ2-7
v_gene: TRBV5-1
d_gene: NA
abundance: few
CDR3nt: TGCGCCAGCAGCTTGGAACAGGGAGGCGAGCAGTACTTC
CDR3aa: CASSLEQGGEQYF

j_gene: TRBJ2-7
v_gene: TRBV28
d_gene: TRBD1
abundance: NA
CDR3nt: TGTGCCAGCAGGGGCCCGGGACAGGGCGGCGAGCAGTACTTC
CDR3aa: CASRGPGQGGEQYF

j_gene: TRBJ1-2
v_gene: TRBV7-2
d_gene: NA
abundance: NA
CDR3nt: TGTGCCAGCAGCTTAGGGGCAGGGAGTGGCTACACCTTC
CDR3aa: CASSLGAGSGYTF

j_gene: TRBJ2-2
v_gene: TRBV2
d_gene: NA
abundance: NA
CDR3nt: TGTGCCAGCAGGGGAACAGGGCGAACGGAGCTGTTTTTT
CDR3aa: CASRGTGRTELFF